This TCR beta chain was observed in a study of OX40 agonist ivuxolimab in advanced cancers. Study in general: At 65% to 85% male, the cohort had a mean age of 60 years, ranging from roughly 20 to 85.

The assay was immunoSEQ multiplex PCR, and TCRdb's table has in-frame clones only and misses some. Of 76,000 or so clones detected, around nine tenths appear once; the ten largest clones hold around 0.78%. Findings and limits, study-wide: The antigen specificity of the peripheral T cells (those that were expanded) was not determined. CD4+ T cells averaged fewer expanded clones than CD8+ T cells.

With 5 bases clipped from V and 1 base from J, the junction kept 17 bases outside the gene matches. The CDR3 extends over 18 amino acids. From germline, CDR1 is SGHTA and CDR2 FQGNSA. Remarks on this clone: The antigen is unknown.

This receptor was obtained from an adult with an advanced solid tumor such as melanoma, head and neck, liver or kidney cancer. The starting material was CD4+ or CD8+ T cells sorted from blood, obtained in a trial of the OX40 agonist ivuxolimab. The chain recombines TRBV7-2 with TRBJ2-7; 7 positions agree with TRBD2. CDR3 bases: TGTGCCAGCAGCCAAGATGTGTCCCGCGGGACTATATCCTACGAGCAGTACTTC. This sequence encodes CASSQDVSRGTISYEQYF.